The entry below gives a single T cell receptor (beta chain) sequence along with its context. As yet, its antigen is unknown. This sample was taken from a study of a mutant IDH1 vaccine in newly diagnosed glioma. Overall study context: The patients were given eight vaccinations, one each in weeks 1, 3, 5, 7, 11, 15, 19 and 23.

Some clones are missing from TCRdb's copy, which holds only in-frame ones; the method was immunoSEQ multiplex PCR. Of about 65,000 clones listed, 80% to 90% are singletons. Time point described: week 23, last vaccination. Vaccination used 300 ug of mutant IDH1 20-mer peptide per dose, with topical imiquimod. Germline lookup yields CDR1 LNHDA and CDR2 SQIVND (reference sequence). V trimming: 5 bases; J trimming: 1 base; junction bases outside the gene matches: 7. This CDR3 contains 15 residues. The sample consisted of PBMCs, taken from a glioma patient whose treatment included an IDH1 peptide vaccine. This clonotype originated in a man aged 25-40 years with glioma. The chain couples TRBV19 to TRBJ2-7, with TRBD1 identical over 8 bases. The CDR3 here is CASSAGTGPSYEQYF. The CDR3 DNA reads as TGTGCCAGTAGTGCAGGGACAGGACCGTCCTACGAGCAGTACTTC.